Below, one T cell receptor (beta chain) is given with its context. This specimen belongs to a study of blood T cell repertoires in COVID-19. The table came from immunoSEQ multiplex PCR; TCRdb's copy has only in-frame clones and leaves some out. In the table there are about 81,000 clones, about 80% of which are singletons. Germline lookup yields CDR1 LGHDT and CDR2 YNNKEL (reference sequence). V lost 2 bases, J lost 5 bases, and 15 bases lay in between. The CDR3 runs 15 residues. This chain uses TRBV3-1 (or the pseudogene TRBV3-2) with TRBJ1-2; D is possibly TRBD1 (5 bases). The material sequenced was peripheral blood. The TCR originated in a woman in her forties or fifties with acute or convalescent COVID-19. Written as DNA, the CDR3 is TGTGCCAGCAGCCAACCTTATCAGGACAAATATGGCTACACCTTC. Translating gives CASSQPYQDKYGYTF.